Presented here are 16 T cell receptor beta chains from one specimen sequenced in a study of blood T cell repertoires in COVID-19. Sequenced by immunoSEQ multiplex PCR; TCRdb stores in-frame clones only, minus some. The data show approximately 210,000 clones, around four fifths seen once. Sequenced input: PBMCs or T cells enriched from blood (not recorded which). The receptors come from a man aged 40-49 years who had recovered from COVID-19.

V is TRBV28 and J is TRBJ1-3; D unresolved. Germline V gene data show CDR1 as MDHEN and CDR2 as SYDVKM. V gave up 1 base and J gave up 4 bases, with 8 bases separating them. The CDR3 spans 14 residues. CDR3 DNA sequence: TGTGCCAGCAGTTTATTGAGTCGCGGAAACACCATATATTTT. As protein: CASSLLSRGNTIYF.

The chain links TRBV6-4 to TRBJ2-7; 7 bases agree with TRBD2. V shed 3 bases, J shed 2 bases, and the junction held 7 bases outside the gene matches. This CDR3 has 15 amino acids. Germline V gives CDR1 MRHNA, CDR2 SNTAGT. The DNA of the CDR3 is TGTGCCAGCAGTGATGGGCTAGCGGCTCCCTACGAGCAGTACTTC. Translated: CASSDGLAAPYEQYF.

The chain carries TRBV19 and TRBJ1-6, with D perhaps TRBD1 (5 bases). Germline CDR1 LNHDA, CDR2 SQIVND (reference sequence). The ends were cut back, 8 bases at V and 6 bases at J, with 14 bases in the middle. This CDR3 has 14 amino acids. CDR3 region: CASGRGLGNSPLHF. The CDR3 DNA follows: TGTGCCAGTGGAAGGGGCTTGGGTAATTCACCCCTCCACTTT.

J is TRBJ1-5 and V is TRBV5-1; D is perhaps TRBD1 (5 bases). This CDR3 comprises 15 residues. Germline CDR1 reads SGHRS; CDR2 reads YFSETQ. The germline V and J ends were trimmed by 0 bases and 4 bases, with 11 bases remaining between them. The CDR3 sequence: CASSLAGGLNQPQHF. In DNA, the CDR3 is TGCGCCAGCAGCTTGGCCGGGGGGTTGAATCAGCCCCAGCATTTT.

V is TRBV5-5 and J is TRBJ1-5, with 9 bases fitting TRBD1. V lost 0 bases, J lost 2 bases, and 3 bases stayed unmatched. Germline V CDR1 and CDR2: SGHKS, YYEKEE (reference sequence). This CDR3 region has 16 residues. CDR3 DNA: TGTGCCAGCAGCTTGGAGCGGACAGGGGGCAATCAGCCCCAGCATTTT. Translation: CASSLERTGGNQPQHF.

The rearrangement links TRBV5-1 to TRBJ2-7; possible D gene TRBD1, 6 bases. The germline V and J ends were trimmed by 4 bases and 5 bases, with 13 bases remaining between them. In germline, CDR1 is SGHRS, CDR2 YFSETQ. This CDR3 comprises 13 residues. CDR3 loop: CASSSQGFDEQYF. The CDR3 DNA follows: TGCGCCAGCAGCAGCCAGGGGTTCGACGAGCAGTACTTC.

The chain couples TRBV7-3 to TRBJ1-3; D gene uncertain. From germline, CDR1 is SGHTA and CDR2 FQGTGA. V was cut by 6 bases and J by 0 bases, with 6 bases left in between. This CDR3 comprises 13 residues. CDR3 region: CASRLNSGNTIYF. In DNA form, the CDR3 reads TGTGCCAGCAGACTAAACTCTGGAAACACCATATATTTT.

The table lists this clone with a count of one. The chain couples TRBV3-1 (or the pseudogene TRBV3-2) to TRBJ1-1; a weak D match, TRBD1 (6 bases). Per the germline V gene, CDR1 is LGHDT and CDR2 is YNNKEL (reference sequence). V was trimmed by 3 bases and J by 8 bases, leaving 22 bases between them. CDR3 size: 16 residues. The CDR3 DNA reads as TGTGCCAGCAGCCATCGACAGGAACTTTCCCTCCAAGAAGCTTTCTTT. Protein: CASSHRQELSLQEAFF.

The V gene is TRBV5-6, the J gene TRBJ1-6, with 9 bases that match TRBD1. V dropped 4 bases and J dropped 0; count of bases not matched to a gene: 5. Germline-derived CDR1 and CDR2 are SGHDT and YYEEEE. The CDR3 consists of 17 residues. CDR3: CASSIGTGSSYNSPLHF. CDR3 in DNA: TGTGCCAGCAGCATCGGGACAGGGAGCTCCTATAATTCACCCCTCCACTTT.

CDR3 coding DNA: TGTGCCAGCAGCGTAAGCGGCCTACAAGAGCAGTTCTTC. Translation: CASSVSGLQEQFF. The V gene is TRBV9, the J gene TRBJ2-1; tentatively, D is TRBD2 (5 bases). From germline, CDR1 is SGDLS and CDR2 YYNGEE. The CDR3 runs 13 residues. The V and J ends lost 1 base and 10 bases respectively, with 12 bases between them.

This clone occurred once. The genes are TRBV19 and TRBJ1-5, with unresolved D. The CDR3 length is 16 residues. Germline CDR1 is LNHDA and CDR2 is SQIVND (reference sequence). The V gene lost 7 bases and the J gene lost 1 base, with 17 bases spanning the gap. The CDR3 region is CASNYRMTQSNQPQHF. The CDR3 DNA is TGTGCCAGTAATTACAGAATGACCCAAAGCAATCAGCCCCAGCATTTT.

This chain links TRBV5-1 with TRBJ2-2; 10 bases are shared with TRBD2. V lost 2 bases to trimming and J lost 6 bases; unmatched junction nucleotides: 7. Germline loops: CDR1 SGHRS, CDR2 YFSETQ. This CDR3 region has 16 residues. CDR3 nucleotides: TGCGCCAGCAGCTTACAAAGCGGGGGGGCCTCCGGGGAGCTGTTTTTT. It yields the protein CASSLQSGGASGELFF.

The chain is built from TRBV11-1 and TRBJ1-1, with D uncertain. Trimming cost V 5 bases and J 2 bases, with 9 bases left between them. The CDR3 loop spans 13 amino acids. Germline assignment: CDR1 SGHAT and CDR2 FQDESV (reference sequence). CDR3 DNA: TGTGCCAGCAGCCATACAGATAACACTGAAGCTTTCTTT. Translated: CASSHTDNTEAFF.

The chain links TRBV4-1 to TRBJ2-3, with 9 bases lining up with TRBD2. The germline gives CDR1 MGHRA, CDR2 YSYEKL. With V trimmed by 1 base and J by 3 bases, 11 bases remained unmatched. There are 18 residues in the CDR3. This CDR3 is CASSQVTSGRGRTDTQYF. Written as DNA, the CDR3 is TGCGCCAGCAGCCAAGTAACTAGCGGGCGGGGTAGGACAGATACGCAGTATTTT.

This clone appeared a few times. The rearrangement uses TRBV9 and TRBJ1-2, with a possible D match to TRBD1 (6 bases). Trimming cost V 2 bases and J 8 bases, with 13 bases left between them. The CDR3 sequence is 13 residues long. Germline loops: CDR1 SGDLS, CDR2 YYNGEE. CDR3 region: CASSVHRVNGYTF. The CDR3 coding sequence is TGTGCCAGCAGCGTCCACAGGGTGAACGGCTACACCTTC.

This sequence joins TRBV25-1 and TRBJ2-5; D remains unclear. The germline V gene has CDR1 MGHDK and CDR2 SYGVNS. The length of the CDR3 is 14 residues. The V and J ends lost 1 base and 2 bases respectively, with 8 bases between them. This CDR3 is CASSEFSGQETQYF. CDR3 DNA: TGTGCCAGCAGTGAATTCTCGGGTCAAGAGACCCAGTACTTC.